A selection of T cell receptor beta chains follows, all from one sample in a study of identical twins. TCRdb re-called the 5' RACE reads through MiXCR, storing one row per CDR3 protein. Among around 670,000 distinct CDR3 sequences listed, less than 7% were seen once. Sequencing used naive T cells sorted from blood. These receptors came from a man between 18 and 35 years old in good health. Both conserved end residues are part of each CDR3. The order of the fields is V gene, clone size, J gene, D gene, CDR3 protein, CDR3 DNA. D genes are given only for firm matches. Clone sizes are given selectively: once, few, many, or a class where the clone is expanded.

V gene: TRBV12-3/TRBV12-4; clone size: many; J gene: TRBJ1-1; D gene: .; CDR3 protein: CASRRQAVTEAFF; CDR3 DNA: TGTGCCAGCCGCCGACAGGCTGTGACTGAAGCTTTCTTT
V gene: TRBV5-6; clone size: few; J gene: TRBJ2-7; D gene: .; CDR3 protein: CASSWGRNEQYF; CDR3 DNA: TGTGCCAGCAGCTGGGGACGGAACGAGCAGTACTTC
V gene: TRBV12-3/TRBV12-4; clone size: many; J gene: TRBJ2-7; D gene: .; CDR3 protein: CASSSGSYEQYF; CDR3 DNA: TGTGCCAGCAGTTCTGGGTCCTACGAGCAGTACTTC
V gene: TRBV10-3; clone size: many; J gene: TRBJ1-1; D gene: .; CDR3 protein: CAISESGVTEAFF; CDR3 DNA: TGTGCCATCAGTGAGTCAGGGGTTACTGAAGCTTTCTTT
V gene: TRBV19; clone size: few; J gene: TRBJ2-7; D gene: TRBD1; CDR3 protein: CASSGPGQGGDEQYF; CDR3 DNA: TGTGCCAGTAGTGGACCGGGACAGGGGGGGGACGAGCAGTACTTC
V gene: TRBV19; clone size: .; J gene: TRBJ2-1; D gene: TRBD2; CDR3 protein: CASTSSGRGYNEQFF; CDR3 DNA: TGTGCCAGTACCTCTAGCGGGAGGGGTTACAATGAGCAGTTCTTC
V gene: TRBV12-3/TRBV12-4; clone size: many; J gene: TRBJ1-3; D gene: .; CDR3 protein: CASSPWASGNTIYF; CDR3 DNA: TGTGCCAGCAGCCCCTGGGCATCTGGAAACACCATATATTTT
V gene: TRBV12-3/TRBV12-4; clone size: many; J gene: TRBJ1-1; D gene: .; CDR3 protein: CASSLGGAWTEAFF; CDR3 DNA: TGTGCCAGCAGTTTAGGGGGGGCGTGGACTGAAGCTTTCTTT
V gene: TRBV30; clone size: few; J gene: TRBJ2-5; D gene: TRBD1; CDR3 protein: CAWSSTGTGTQYF; CDR3 DNA: TGTGCCTGGAGTTCGACAGGGACGGGGACCCAGTACTTC
V gene: TRBV5-1; clone size: .; J gene: TRBJ1-2; D gene: TRBD1; CDR3 protein: CASSTATGVYGYTF; CDR3 DNA: TGCGCCAGCAGCACCGCGACAGGGGTCTATGGCTACACCTTC
V gene: TRBV25-1; clone size: many; J gene: TRBJ2-1; D gene: .; CDR3 protein: CASSESAQGGGEQFF; CDR3 DNA: TGTGCCAGCAGTGAATCGGCACAGGGTGGAGGTGAGCAGTTCTTC
V gene: TRBV9; clone size: many; J gene: TRBJ2-3; D gene: .; CDR3 protein: CASSVGRANFGASDTQYF; CDR3 DNA: TGTGCCAGCAGCGTAGGTAGGGCCAATTTCGGAGCGTCAGATACGCAGTATTTT
V gene: TRBV4-3; clone size: many; J gene: TRBJ2-5; D gene: TRBD2; CDR3 protein: CASSQDRSGETQYF; CDR3 DNA: TGCGCCAGCAGCCAAGATCGTAGCGGGGAGACCCAGTACTTC
V gene: TRBV24-1; clone size: many; J gene: TRBJ2-2; D gene: .; CDR3 protein: CATSKGNTGELFF; CDR3 DNA: TGTGCCACCAGTAAAGGGAACACCGGGGAGCTGTTTTTT
V gene: TRBV2; clone size: few; J gene: TRBJ1-1; D gene: .; CDR3 protein: CASTAQSLNTEAFF; CDR3 DNA: TGTGCCAGCACGGCGCAGAGCCTAAACACTGAAGCTTTCTTT
V gene: TRBV18; clone size: many; J gene: TRBJ2-1; D gene: .; CDR3 protein: CASSGPSSYNEQFF; CDR3 DNA: TGTGCCAGCTCAGGGCCGAGCTCCTACAATGAGCAGTTCTTC
V gene: TRBV4-1; clone size: .; J gene: TRBJ2-1; D gene: TRBD2; CDR3 protein: CASSQSGRAGQVEQFF; CDR3 DNA: TGCGCCAGCAGCCAAAGCGGGAGGGCCGGTCAGGTTGAGCAGTTCTTC
V gene: TRBV6-1; clone size: many; J gene: TRBJ2-2; D gene: TRBD1; CDR3 protein: CASRPGTGYTGELFF; CDR3 DNA: TGCGCCAGCAGACCCGGGACAGGGTACACCGGGGAGCTGTTTTTT
V gene: TRBV29-1; clone size: many; J gene: TRBJ1-1; D gene: .; CDR3 protein: CSVAGGLGNTEAFF; CDR3 DNA: TGCAGCGTTGCTGGGGGATTAGGGAACACTGAAGCTTTCTTT
V gene: TRBV29-1; clone size: many; J gene: TRBJ2-2; D gene: .; CDR3 protein: CSAQATQTGELFF; CDR3 DNA: TGCAGCGCCCAGGCCACGCAAACCGGGGAGCTGTTTTTT
V gene: TRBV12-3/TRBV12-4; clone size: many; J gene: TRBJ2-3; D gene: TRBD1; CDR3 protein: CASSPRTGTDTQYF; CDR3 DNA: TGTGCCAGCAGTCCCAGGACAGGAACAGATACGCAGTATTTT
V gene: TRBV5-1; clone size: many; J gene: TRBJ1-1; D gene: TRBD1; CDR3 protein: CASQKDRATEAFF; CDR3 DNA: TGCGCCAGCCAAAAGGACAGGGCGACTGAAGCTTTCTTT
V gene: TRBV12-3/TRBV12-4; clone size: .; J gene: TRBJ2-3; D gene: .; CDR3 protein: CPGAHGRGRADMQYF; CDR3 DNA: TGTCCAGGAGCCCATGGCAGAGGGAGAGCAGATATGCAGTATTTC
V gene: TRBV27; clone size: .; J gene: TRBJ2-3; D gene: .; CDR3 protein: CASSLTRSDTQYF; CDR3 DNA: TGTGCCAGCAGTTTGACTAGGTCAGATACGCAGTATTTT
V gene: TRBV25-1; clone size: once; J gene: TRBJ2-2; D gene: .; CDR3 protein: CASGRESIGELFF; CDR3 DNA: TGTGCTAGCGGTCGGGAGTCGATAGGGGAGCTGTTTTTT
V gene: TRBV5-1; clone size: many; J gene: TRBJ2-5; D gene: .; CDR3 protein: CASRETPGRTVQETQYF; CDR3 DNA: TGCGCCAGCAGGGAAACTCCGGGACGGACAGTCCAAGAGACCCAGTACTTC
V gene: TRBV3-1; clone size: .; J gene: TRBJ2-1; D gene: .; CDR3 protein: CASSQDAPSADYNNEQFF; CDR3 DNA: TGTGCCAGCAGCCAAGATGCCCCCTCAGCGGACTACAACAATGAGCAGTTCTTC